Reported below is one T cell receptor beta chain. The data were taken from a study of cytomegalovirus exposure and HLA in healthy donors. The ends were cut back, 7 bases at V and 8 bases at J, with 12 bases in the middle. Germline loops: CDR1 MDHEN, CDR2 SYDVKM. The CDR3 loop spans 12 amino acids. Vbeta (60) and Jbeta (13) primers were used in the PCR. Only in-frame clones appear in the TCRdb table, and some are missing; sequencing was by immunoSEQ multiplex PCR. In the table there are about 160,000 clones, around 70% of which are singletons. Input material: PBMCs. This sequence originates from a young man in good health and CMV-seropositive. The V gene is TRBV28, the J gene TRBJ1-5; no reliable D call. The CDR3 reads CASIATSKPQHF. CDR3 DNA sequence: TGTGCCAGCATCGCGACTTCAAAGCCCCAGCATTTT.